The rows below give T cell receptor beta chains drawn from one sample of a study of T cell responses to AZD1222 COVID-19 vaccine. Measured with immunoSEQ multiplex PCR; TCRdb has only the in-frame clones, and not every one. Of about 140,000 clones listed, 85% to 90% are singletons. The specimen was peripheral blood, collected on day 0 of AZD1222 vaccination. The origin of the receptors is an adult in good health. The CDR3 runs from the conserved cysteine through the conserved F or W. D genes are given only for firm matches. Where a row states a size, it is once, few, many or the class of an expanded clone; other rows omit it.

TRBV27	.	TRBJ1-1	.	TGTGCCAGCCAACGGAGCCGGGACAAGGGAGCTTTCTTT	CASQRSRDKGAFF
TRBV7-3	.	TRBJ2-1	.	TGTGCCAGCAGCTTTGGGGGGAGTTCCTACAATGAGCAGTTCTTC	CASSFGGSSYNEQFF
TRBV30	.	TRBJ2-1	.	TGTGCCTGGACCGAGTCCTATTGGAACAATGAGCAGTTCTTC	CAWTESYWNNEQFF
TRBV4-1	.	TRBJ2-2	.	TGCGCCAGCAGCTCTGTACAGCGCGGGGAGCTGTTTTTT	CASSSVQRGELFF
TRBV7-9	.	TRBJ1-1	.	TGTGCCAGCAGCTTCCCAGGTGGGGACAACACTGAAGCTTTCTTT	CASSFPGGDNTEAFF
TRBV5-6	.	TRBJ1-6	.	TGTGCCAGCAGCCCCCGGGCAGTCAGCTATAATTCACCCCTCCACTTT	CASSPRAVSYNSPLHF
TRBV30	.	TRBJ2-7	.	TGTGCCTGGAGTAACGGGGGCCTTGACGAGCAGTACTTC	CAWSNGGLDEQYF
TRBV9	.	TRBJ2-7	TRBD2	TGTGCCAGCAGCCCCGTTAGCGGGAGCTCCTACGAGCAGTACTTC	CASSPVSGSSYEQYF
TRBV19	.	TRBJ1-2	.	TGTGCCAGTAGAAAGGGCTACACCTTC	CASRKGYTF
TRBV5-1	.	TRBJ1-6	TRBD1	TGCGCCAGCAGCATTAACCTCAGGACAGGGTCCTATAATTCACCCCTCCACTTT	CASSINLRTGSYNSPLHF
TRBV6-1	.	TRBJ1-2	.	TGTGCCAGCAGTGAATGGGGGAATAACTATGGCTACACCTTC	CASSEWGNNYGYTF
TRBV7-2	.	TRBJ2-3	.	TGTGCCAGCAGCCGCCGCGCAGATACGCAGTATTTT	CASSRRADTQYF
TRBV9	.	TRBJ1-3	.	TGTGCCAGCAGCGTAGAAAGGGGATTTGTTGGAAACACCATATATTTT	CASSVERGFVGNTIYF
TRBV4-1	.	TRBJ1-6	.	TGCGCCAGCAGCCAAGATGGGGGGAATTCACCCCTCCACTTT	CASSQDGGNSPLHF
TRBV7-9	.	TRBJ1-6	.	TGTGCCAGCAGCTTCCCGGCAGGGGACCTCTCCTATAATTCACCCCTCCACTTT	CASSFPAGDLSYNSPLHF
TRBV21-1	once	TRBJ1-4	.	TGTGCCAGCTCGGGGGGCCCCGAGGAGGATGCAACTAATGAAAAACTGTTTTTT	CASSGGPEEDATNEKLFF
TRBV24-1	.	TRBJ2-3	TRBD2	TGTGCCACCAGTGATTTTAGTCCGGGGGGGGAGGATACGCAGTATTTT	CATSDFSPGGEDTQYF
TRBV7-9	.	TRBJ2-7	.	TGTGCCAGCAGCTTAGGCGGGATAAACTACGAGCAGTACTTC	CASSLGGINYEQYF
TRBV5-1	.	TRBJ2-2	TRBD1	TGCGCCAGCAGACCAGGGGACAGCGACACCGGGGAGCTGTTTTTT	CASRPGDSDTGELFF
TRBV6-5	.	TRBJ2-7	TRBD2	TGTGCCAGCAGTTATGCCGGGACTAGCGGGGCCTACGAGCAGTACTTC	CASSYAGTSGAYEQYF
TRBV16	.	TRBJ2-7	.	TGTGCCAGCAGCCAGGGGGGGGCCGAGCAGTACTTC	CASSQGGAEQYF
TRBV11-2	.	TRBJ1-2	.	TGTGCCAGCAGCTTAGATCCCGGTGGTACCTATGGCTACACCTTC	CASSLDPGGTYGYTF
TRBV29-1	few	TRBJ1-2	.	TGCAGCGTTGAAGATCCGATCAGTTACTATGGCTACACCTTC	CSVEDPISYYGYTF
TRBV15	.	TRBJ1-2	.	TGTGCCACCAGCAGGATCCTAGAGAGGAGTGGCTACACCTTC	CATSRILERSGYTF
TRBV7-6	once	TRBJ1-6	.	TGTGCCAGCAGCTTACTCACCCATTCCGGCTCCTATAATTCACCCCTCCACTTT	CASSLLTHSGSYNSPLHF
TRBV19	.	TRBJ1-1	.	TGTGCCAGTGGCTGGGGGGGATATGAAGCTTTCTTT	CASGWGGYEAFF
TRBV7-9	.	TRBJ1-6	.	TGTGCCAGCACCCACCCCTATAATTCACCCCTCCACTTT	CASTHPYNSPLHF
TRBV13	.	TRBJ2-2	.	TGTGCCAGCAGCCCCCGGTGGGGGCAGACGAACACCGGGGAGCTGTTTTTT	CASSPRWGQTNTGELFF
TRBV14	.	TRBJ2-1	.	TGTGCCAGCAGCCAAGATTGGGGCAGGGTGGACAATGAGCAGTTCTTC	CASSQDWGRVDNEQFF
TRBV2	.	TRBJ2-5	.	TGTGCCAGCGGATTGGGAGAGACCCAGTACTTC	CASGLGETQYF
TRBV5-1	.	TRBJ1-1	.	TGCGCCAGCAGCTTGTATTCCGAAGGCTGGCCCACTGAAGCTTTCTTT	CASSLYSEGWPTEAFF
TRBV2	.	TRBJ1-4	.	TGTGCCAGCAGTATCGTCTCCAGGGTCCTTAATGAAAAACTGTTTTTT	CASSIVSRVLNEKLFF
TRBV4-1	.	TRBJ1-5	TRBD1	TGCGCCAGCAGCCCTCAGCCGGGACAGGGAGGGAGTGGGGAAAATCAGCCCCAGCATTTT	CASSPQPGQGGSGENQPQHF
TRBV6-2/TRBV6-3	.	TRBJ2-3	.	TGTGCCAGCAGTTACCCAGACCACACAGATACGCAGTATTTT	CASSYPDHTDTQYF
TRBV6-5	.	TRBJ1-5	TRBD1	TGTGCCAGCCGTCGACAGGGCCCTAATCAGCCCCAGCATTTT	CASRRQGPNQPQHF
TRBV3-1/TRBV3-2	.	TRBJ1-1	.	TGTGCCAGCAGAGGAGGGGTCATCACTGAAGCTTTCTTT	CASRGGVITEAFF
TRBV18	once	TRBJ1-2	.	TGTGCCAGCTCACGGGCCGGTCTCGCGGCGGACGGCTACACCTTC	CASSRAGLAADGYTF
TRBV7-8	.	TRBJ1-2	TRBD1	TGTGCCAGCAGTCCGACAGGGAACTATGGCTACACCTTC	CASSPTGNYGYTF
TRBV27	.	TRBJ2-3	.	TGTGCCAGCAGTACCGGGACTCGGACGCAGTATTTT	CASSTGTRTQYF
TRBV19	.	TRBJ2-7	TRBD1	TGTGCCAGTACCCCGGGACAGGGAAGCTCCTACGAGCAGTACTTC	CASTPGQGSSYEQYF
TRBV29-1	once	TRBJ1-1	.	TGCAGCGTTGTACTACAGGGAATGCATACTGAAGCTTTCTTT	CSVVLQGMHTEAFF
TRBV10-3	.	TRBJ2-1	TRBD1	TGTGCCATACAGCAAGAGCCGGGACAGGGGTTAATTGAGCAGTTCTTC	CAIQQEPGQGLIEQFF